This TCR beta chain was sequenced in a study of shared clonotypes between healthy human individuals. This clone was counted a single time. Its target is not known. With 2 bases clipped from V and 4 bases from J, the junction kept 10 bases outside the gene matches. The CDR3 loop spans 17 amino acids. Germline V gene data show CDR1 as MNHNS and CDR2 as SASEGT. Clones were sequenced by immunoSEQ multiplex PCR, and TCRdb holds only the in-frame ones, with some missing. Of approximately 710,000 clones in the sample, about 92% were seen once. Whole-study results and caveats: The study found approximately 5% of naive CD4 clonotypes shared across several donors.

The rearrangement links TRBV6-1 to TRBJ2-2, with 7 bases aligning to TRBD2. Sequenced input: memory CD8+ T cells from PBMCs. Subset specified: CD45RO+ cells pooled with CCR7-negative TemRA cells. The receptor was derived from a man between 18 and 35 years old in good health. Some clones in this sample may be carry-over from other donors' samples. CDR3 sequence (DNA): TGTGCCAGCAGTGAATTAGTCGGCGGGAGAACCACCGGGGAGCTGTTTTTT. This sequence encodes CASSELVGGRTTGELFF.